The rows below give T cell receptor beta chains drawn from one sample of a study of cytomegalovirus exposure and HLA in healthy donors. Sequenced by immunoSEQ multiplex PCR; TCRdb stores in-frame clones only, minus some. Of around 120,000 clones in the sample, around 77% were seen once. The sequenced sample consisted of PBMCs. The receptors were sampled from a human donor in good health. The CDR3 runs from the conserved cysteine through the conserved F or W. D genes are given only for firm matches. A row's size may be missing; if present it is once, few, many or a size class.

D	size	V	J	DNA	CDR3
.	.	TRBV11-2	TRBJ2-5	TGTGCCAGCAGCTTGACATATGCAGAGACCCAGTACTTC	CASSLTYAETQYF
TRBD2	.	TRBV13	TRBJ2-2	TGTGCCAGCAGAACCTCGGGACTAGCTGGGAACACCGGGGAGCTGTTTTTT	CASRTSGLAGNTGELFF
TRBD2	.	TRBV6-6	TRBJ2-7	TGTGCCAGCAGTTATCCCCTAGCGGGCGCCTACGAGCAGTACTTC	CASSYPLAGAYEQYF
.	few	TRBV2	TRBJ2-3	TGTGCCAGCAGTGAAAGACAGACAGATACGCAGTATTTT	CASSERQTDTQYF
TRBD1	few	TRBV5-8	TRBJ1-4	TGTGCCAGCAGTCGCGGACAGGCCTATTCAACTAATGAAAAACTGTTTTTT	CASSRGQAYSTNEKLFF
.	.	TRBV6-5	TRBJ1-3	TGTGCCAGCAGTTACGGCCCCTCAGGTGGAAACACCATATATTTT	CASSYGPSGGNTIYF
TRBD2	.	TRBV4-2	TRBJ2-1	TGTGCCAGCAGCCAAGGGCCCGGACTAGCGGGAGGACCCAGCTCCTACAATGAGCAGTTCTTC	CASSQGPGLAGGPSSYNEQFF
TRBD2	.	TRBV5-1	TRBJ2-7	TGCGCCAGCAGGAGCGGGACCCTCTACGAGCAGTACTTC	CASRSGTLYEQYF
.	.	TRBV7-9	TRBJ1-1	TGTGCCAGCAGCTTCAGGGAGGAGACTGAAGCTTTCTTT	CASSFREETEAFF
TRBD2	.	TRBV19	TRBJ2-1	TGTGCCAGTACCTCAGGCAGCGGGAGCTACAATGAGCAGTTCTTC	CASTSGSGSYNEQFF
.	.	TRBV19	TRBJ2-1	TGTGCCAGTAAAATTCAGGGGAGCGGCGAGCAGTTCTTC	CASKIQGSGEQFF
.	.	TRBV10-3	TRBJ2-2	TGTGCCATCAGTGAGTCACAGGGAGGGACCGGGGAGCTGTTTTTT	CAISESQGGTGELFF
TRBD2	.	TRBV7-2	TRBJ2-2	TGTGCCAGCAGCGCAGGACTAGCGGGAGGGCCGTCGACCGGGGAGCTGTTTTTT	CASSAGLAGGPSTGELFF
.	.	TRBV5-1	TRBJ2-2	TGCGCCAGCAGCCCTACTAGCCAGAACACCGGGGAGCTGTTTTTT	CASSPTSQNTGELFF
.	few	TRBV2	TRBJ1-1	TGTGCCAGCCCCAACAGAGCTGAAGCTTTCTTT	CASPNRAEAFF
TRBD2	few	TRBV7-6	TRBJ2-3	TGTGCCAGCAGCCCGCGACTAGCGGGAGAGATTACAGATACGCAGTATTTT	CASSPRLAGEITDTQYF